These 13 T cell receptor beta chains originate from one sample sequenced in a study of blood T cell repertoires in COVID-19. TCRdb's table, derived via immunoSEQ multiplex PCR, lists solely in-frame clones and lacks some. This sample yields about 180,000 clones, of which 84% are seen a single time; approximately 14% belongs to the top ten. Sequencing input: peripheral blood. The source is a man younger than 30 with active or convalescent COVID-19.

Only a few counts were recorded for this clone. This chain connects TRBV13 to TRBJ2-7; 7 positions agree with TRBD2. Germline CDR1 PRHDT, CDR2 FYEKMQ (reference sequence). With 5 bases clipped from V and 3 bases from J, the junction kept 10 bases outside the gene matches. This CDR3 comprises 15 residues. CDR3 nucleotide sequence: TGTGCCAGCAGCCGCCGGACTAGGGTCGACTACGAGCAGTACTTC. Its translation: CASSRRTRVDYEQYF.

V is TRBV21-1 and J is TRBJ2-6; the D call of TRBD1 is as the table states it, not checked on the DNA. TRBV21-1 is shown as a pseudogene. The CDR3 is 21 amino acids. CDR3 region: CASSNGNRGRPARSGANVLTF. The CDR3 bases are TGTGCCAGCAGCAACGGGAACAGGGGTCGGCCCGCTCGCTCTGGGGCCAACGTCCTGACTTTC.

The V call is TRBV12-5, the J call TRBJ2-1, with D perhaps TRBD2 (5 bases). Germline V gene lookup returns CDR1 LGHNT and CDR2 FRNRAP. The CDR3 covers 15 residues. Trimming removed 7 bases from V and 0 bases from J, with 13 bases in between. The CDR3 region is CASAAPSGSYNEQFF. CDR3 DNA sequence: TGTGCTAGTGCCGCGCCCAGCGGCTCCTACAATGAGCAGTTCTTC. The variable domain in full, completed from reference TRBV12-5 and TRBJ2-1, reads DARVTQTPRHKVTEMGQEVTMRCQPILGHNTVFWYRQTMMQGLELLAYFRNRAPLDDSGMPKDRFSAEMPDATLATLKIQPSEPRDSAVYFCASAAPSGSYNEQFFGPGTRLTVL.

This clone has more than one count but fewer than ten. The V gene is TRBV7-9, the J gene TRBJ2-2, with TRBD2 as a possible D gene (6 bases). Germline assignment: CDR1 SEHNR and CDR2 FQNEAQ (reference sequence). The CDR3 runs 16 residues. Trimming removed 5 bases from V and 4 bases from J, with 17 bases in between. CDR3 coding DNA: TGTGCCAGCAGCCCACCGGGGCGGGGTTTCACCGGGGAGCTGTTTTTT. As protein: CASSPPGRGFTGELFF.

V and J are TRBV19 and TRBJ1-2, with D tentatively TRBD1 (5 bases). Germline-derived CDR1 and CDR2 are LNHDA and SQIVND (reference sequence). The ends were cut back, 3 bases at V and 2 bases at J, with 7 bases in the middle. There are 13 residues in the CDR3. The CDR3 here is CASSIQGNYGYTF. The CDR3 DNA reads TGTGCCAGTAGTATTCAGGGAAACTATGGCTACACCTTC.

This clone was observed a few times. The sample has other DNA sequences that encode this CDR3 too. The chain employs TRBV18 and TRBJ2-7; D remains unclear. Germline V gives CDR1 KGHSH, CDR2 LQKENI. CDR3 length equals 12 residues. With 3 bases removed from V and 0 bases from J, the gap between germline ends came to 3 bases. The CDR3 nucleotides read TGTGCCAGCTCACCGAGCTCCTACGAGCAGTACTTC. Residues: CASSPSSYEQYF.

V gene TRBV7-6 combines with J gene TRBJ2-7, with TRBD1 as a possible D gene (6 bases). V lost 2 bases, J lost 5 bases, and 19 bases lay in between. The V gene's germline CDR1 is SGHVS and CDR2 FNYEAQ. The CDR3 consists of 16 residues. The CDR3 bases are TGTGCCAGCAGCTTACCAGAAAGGGCAGGGGAAAACGAGCAGTACTTC. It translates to CASSLPERAGENEQYF.

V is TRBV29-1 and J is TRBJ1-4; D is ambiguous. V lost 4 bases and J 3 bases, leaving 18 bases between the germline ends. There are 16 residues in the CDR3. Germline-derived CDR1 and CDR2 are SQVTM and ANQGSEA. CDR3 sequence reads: CSVGPGLPPSNEKLFF. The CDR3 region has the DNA TGCAGCGTTGGGCCCGGGTTGCCTCCTTCTAATGAAAAACTGTTTTTT.

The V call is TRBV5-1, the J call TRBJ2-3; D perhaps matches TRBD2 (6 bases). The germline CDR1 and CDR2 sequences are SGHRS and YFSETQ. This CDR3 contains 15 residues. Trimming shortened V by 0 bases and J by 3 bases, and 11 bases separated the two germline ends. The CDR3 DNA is TGCGCCAGCAGCTTGGCGGGAGTCAGGACAGATACGCAGTATTTT. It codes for CASSLAGVRTDTQYF.

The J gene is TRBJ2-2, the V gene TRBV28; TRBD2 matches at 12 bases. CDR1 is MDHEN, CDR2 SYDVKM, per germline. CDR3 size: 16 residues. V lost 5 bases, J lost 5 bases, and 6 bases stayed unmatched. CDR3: CASSHTGTSGTGELFF. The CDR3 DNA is TGTGCCAGCAGTCATACCGGGACTAGCGGGACCGGGGAGCTGTTTTTT. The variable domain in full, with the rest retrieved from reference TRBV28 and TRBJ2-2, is DVKVTQSSRYLVKRTGEKVFLECVQDMDHENMFWYRQDPGLGLRLIYFSYDVKMKEKGDIPEGYSVSREKKERFSLILESASTNQTSMYLCASSHTGTSGTGELFFGEGSRLTVL.

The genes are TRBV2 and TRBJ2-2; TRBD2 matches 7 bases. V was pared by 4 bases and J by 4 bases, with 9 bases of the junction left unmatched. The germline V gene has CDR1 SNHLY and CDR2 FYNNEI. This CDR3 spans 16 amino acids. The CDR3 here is CASSATGLVGTGELFF. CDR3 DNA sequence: TGTGCCAGCAGTGCAACCGGACTAGTAGGCACCGGGGAGCTGTTTTTT.

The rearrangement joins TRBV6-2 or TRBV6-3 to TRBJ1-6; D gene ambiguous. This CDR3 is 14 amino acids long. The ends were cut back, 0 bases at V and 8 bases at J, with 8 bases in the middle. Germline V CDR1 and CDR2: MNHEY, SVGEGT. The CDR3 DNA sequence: TGTGCCAGCAGTTACTCGAGGAGTCATTCACCCCTCCACTTT. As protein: CASSYSRSHSPLHF.

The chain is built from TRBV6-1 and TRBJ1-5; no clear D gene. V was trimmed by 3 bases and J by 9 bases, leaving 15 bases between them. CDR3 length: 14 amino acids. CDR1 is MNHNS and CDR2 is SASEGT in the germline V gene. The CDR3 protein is CASSDPGSGRPQHF. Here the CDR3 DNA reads TGTGCCAGCAGTGACCCGGGTTCGGGAAGGCCCCAGCATTTT.